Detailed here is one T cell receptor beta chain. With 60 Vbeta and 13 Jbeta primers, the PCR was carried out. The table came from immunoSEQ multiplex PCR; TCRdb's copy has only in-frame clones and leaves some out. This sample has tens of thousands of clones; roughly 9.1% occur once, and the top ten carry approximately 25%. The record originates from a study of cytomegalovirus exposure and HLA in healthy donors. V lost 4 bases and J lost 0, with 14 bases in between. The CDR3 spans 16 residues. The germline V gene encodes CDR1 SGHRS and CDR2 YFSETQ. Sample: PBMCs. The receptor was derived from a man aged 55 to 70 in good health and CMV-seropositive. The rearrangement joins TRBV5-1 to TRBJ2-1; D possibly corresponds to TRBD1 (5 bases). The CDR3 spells CASSAQGSPSYNEQFF. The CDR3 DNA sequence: TGCGCCAGCAGCGCTCAGGGTTCCCCCTCCTACAATGAGCAGTTCTTC. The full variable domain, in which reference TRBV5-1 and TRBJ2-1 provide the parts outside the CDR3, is KAGVTQTPRYLIKTRGQQVTLSCSPISGHRSVSWYQQTPGQGLQFLFEYFSETQRNKGNFPGRFSGRQFSNSRSEMNVSTLELGDSALYLCASSAQGSPSYNEQFFGPGTRLTVL.